A selection of T cell receptor beta chains follows, all from one sample in a study of CD8 T cells in Susac syndrome. TCRdb re-called the immunoSEQ multiplex PCR reads through MiXCR, storing one row per CDR3 protein. The sample holds about 130,000 distinct CDR3 sequences, approximately 95% seen once. Material for sequencing was CD8+ T cells from PBMCs. These receptors originate from a human donor with Susac syndrome. The CDR3 runs from the conserved cysteine through the conserved F or W. Each record gives: V gene, J gene, clone size, CDR3 length, CDR3 protein. Some rows have no size entry. The others give once, few or many, or a class for an expanded clone.

TRBV4-1	TRBJ2-1	NA	14	CASSPSEGANEQFF
TRBV20-1	TRBJ2-7	NA	12	CSAALGAYEQYF
TRBV7-9	TRBJ2-7	NA	13	CASSEQGRWEQYF
TRBV25-1	TRBJ2-5	NA	19	CASTKRGGQGAPTQETQYF
TRBV7-9	TRBJ2-2	NA	14	CASSGTSITGELFF
TRBV20-1	TRBJ2-7	NA	16	CSARVIAGADSYEQYF
TRBV6-2/TRBV6-3	TRBJ2-7	NA	15	CASSSRTGGSYEQYF
TRBV20-1	TRBJ2-1	once	11	CSARLTGEQFF
TRBV4-1	TRBJ2-1	NA	16	CASSQDHPALASEQFF
TRBV30	TRBJ2-7	NA	12	CAWSEGDYEQYF
TRBV7-9	TRBJ2-1	once	16	CASSPPNGQSYNEQFF
TRBV20-1	TRBJ2-7	NA	13	CSAPGLAGAEQYF
TRBV7-9	TRBJ2-7	NA	14	CASSDSGRAYEQYF
TRBV7-3	TRBJ2-5	once	16	CASSSGTSGRDETQYF
TRBV20-1	TRBJ2-1	NA	17	CSARDFLNSGSLNEQFF
TRBV11-2	TRBJ2-7	few	15	CASSLGLADSYEQYF
TRBV5-1	TRBJ2-7	NA	16	CASSQPRIGVSYEQYF
TRBV7-8	TRBJ2-3	NA	17	CASSPRGTSGSTDTQYF
TRBV29-1	TRBJ2-7	few	13	CSVYRQGAVEQYF
TRBV3-1	TRBJ2-3	NA	15	CASSQDEWGRDTQYF
TRBV23-1	TRBJ2-7	NA	16	CASSQSGGPSSYEQYF
TRBV14	TRBJ2-1	once	14	CASSDRGGRNEQFF
TRBV24-1	TRBJ1-5	once	11	CATGLDQPQHF
TRBV10-3	TRBJ1-1	NA	15	CAINLSGGWDTEAFF
TRBV9	TRBJ1-1	NA	15	CASRPQQGTGTEAFF
TRBV5-6	TRBJ1-3	NA	11	CASTSGNTIYF
TRBV9	TRBJ2-6	NA	19	CASIGPREAGRSGANVLTF
TRBV4-1	TRBJ2-7	NA	16	CASSQPLRGGSYEQYF
TRBV29-1	TRBJ1-4	NA	13	CSVYRTGTEKLFF
TRBV29-1	TRBJ1-1	NA	14	CSVKGQGFNTEAFF
TRBV28	TRBJ2-2	NA	16	CASNIVAQGGSGELFF
TRBV9	TRBJ2-1	NA	15	CASSVFGDPGNEQFF
TRBV7-9	TRBJ2-7	NA	12	CASSPSGRPQYF
TRBV27	TRBJ2-7	NA	15	CASSLSGLGVYEQYF
TRBV29-1	TRBJ1-2	NA	13	CSTNPGQDYGYTF
TRBV20-1	TRBJ1-2	NA	10	CSAPGRGYTF
TRBV27	TRBJ2-5	NA	13	CASKGRNQETQYF
TRBV29-1	TRBJ1-1	NA	16	CSVRGFEGDVGTEAFF
TRBV28	TRBJ1-5	NA	17	CASSFRWGFQSNQPQHF
TRBV4-1	TRBJ1-1	NA	15	CASSQAHQGDTEAFF
TRBV20-1	TRBJ2-7	NA	13	CSAMSPSLYEQYF
TRBV27	TRBJ2-5	NA	16	CASSFLPGPAKETQYF
TRBV20-1	TRBJ2-5	NA	13	CRGTSGRRETQYF
TRBV9	TRBJ1-2	NA	17	CASSVEREGNGLYGYTF
TRBV5-1	TRBJ2-3	NA	15	CASSHRDPYTDTQYF
TRBV20-1	TRBJ2-1	NA	13	CSARVQTYVEQFF
TRBV27	TRBJ2-1	NA	13	CASSWVGADEQFF
TRBV12-2	TRBJ2-1	NA	18	CASRFRLGLAGSYNEQFF
TRBV20-1	TRBJ2-5	NA	18	CSARGTSGSIVFRETQYF
TRBV6-6	TRBJ1-2	NA	15	CASSVTESYSYGYTF
TRBV5-6	TRBJ2-7	NA	15	CASSSPGTETYEQYF
TRBV12-3/TRBV12-4	TRBJ2-7	NA	12	CASSPGLHEQYF
TRBV29-1	TRBJ1-4	NA	12	CSAMGPFEKLFF
TRBV2	TRBJ2-1	NA	18	CASSVLAEINTSYNEQFF
TRBV29-1	TRBJ2-2	NA	13	CSVGEDNTGELFF
TRBV9	TRBJ2-7	NA	14	CASSVAGTSYEQYF
TRBV27	TRBJ2-1	NA	14	CASTNGGGYNEQFF
TRBV6-5	TRBJ1-2	once	12	CASSYFGDGYTF
TRBV7-2	TRBJ1-2	NA	14	CAREEGQGSYGYTF